What follows are 25 T cell receptor beta chains derived from one specimen sequenced in a study of cytomegalovirus exposure and HLA in healthy donors (TCRdb year 2017). The library was obtained by the immunoSEQ multiplex PCR assay. TCRdb stores this immuneACCESS table with in-frame sequences only. Part of the clones is absent; in the studies checked, under half of the shortfall reflects unresolved V genes, and no reason is known for the rest. The sample has 260,000 or so clones on record, roughly 87% of them singletons. Approximately 3.1% of the sample is held by the ten biggest clonotypes. Source material: PBMCs. The receptors shown here come from a woman in her 30s in good health and CMV-seronegative.

The CDR3 nucleotides are TGCGCCAGCAGCCAAGAGGGACAGGGATGGCAGCCCCAGCATTTT. It encodes CASSQEGQGWQPQHF. The chain links TRBV4-1 to TRBJ1-5; 9 bases are shared with TRBD1. The CDR3 is 15 residues long. V shed 0 bases and J 7 bases; nucleotides not matched to a gene: 4. CDR1 is MGHRA and CDR2 is YSYEKL in the germline V gene.

Only one count was recorded for this clone. The J gene is TRBJ2-1, the V gene TRBV18; 9 nucleotides align to TRBD1. The germline V gene has CDR1 KGHSH and CDR2 LQKENI. The CDR3 totals 14 residues. The V segment lost 4 bases and the J segment 5 bases; nucleotides outside the gene matches: 3. The DNA of the CDR3 is TGTGCCAGCTCACAGGGGACAGGGCACAATGAGCAGTTCTTC. Protein sequence: CASSQGTGHNEQFF.

The DNA of the CDR3 is TGTGCCAGCAGTTTAAATGGTGGGGCCTACTCTGGAAACACCATATATTTT. Translation gives CASSLNGGAYSGNTIYF. The V call is TRBV27, the J call TRBJ1-3; the D gene is possibly TRBD1 (5 bases). The V end was cut by 2 bases, the J end by 0 bases, with 14 bases between. CDR1 and CDR2 from the germline V gene are MNHEY and SMNVEV (reference sequence). The CDR3 covers 17 residues.

The V gene is TRBV13, the J gene TRBJ2-7; the match to TRBD1 covers 10 bases. With V trimmed by 5 bases and J by 6 bases, 7 bases remained unmatched. The germline V gene has CDR1 PRHDT and CDR2 FYEKMQ (reference sequence). This CDR3 is built from 14 residues. The CDR3 region has the DNA TGTGCCAGCAGCGTCGGACAGGGGGTAACCGAGCAGTACTTC. The encoded protein is CASSVGQGVTEQYF.

The V call is TRBV27, the J call TRBJ2-7; D call uncertain. V lost 5 bases and J lost 4, with 9 bases in between. CDR1 and CDR2 from the germline V gene are MNHEY and SMNVEV (reference sequence). This CDR3 contains 12 residues. This chain's CDR3 is CASSHNRYEQYF. In DNA form, the CDR3 reads TGTGCCAGCAGTCACAACAGATACGAGCAGTACTTC.

The rearrangement joins TRBV2 to TRBJ2-1; D possibly uses TRBD1 or TRBD2 (5 bases each). The germline V gene encodes CDR1 SNHLY and CDR2 FYNNEI. CDR3 length equals 12 residues. The V end was cut by 5 bases, the J end by 10 bases, with 12 bases between. CDR3: CASSRDAGEQFF. The CDR3, as DNA: TGTGCCAGCAGTAGGGACGCTGGGGAGCAGTTCTTC. Full variable domain (rest looked up from reference TRBV2 and TRBJ2-1): EPEVTQTPSHQVTQMGQEVILRCVPISNHLYFYWYRQILGQKVEFLVSFYNNEISEKSEIFDDQFSVERPDGSNFTLKIRSTKLEDSAMYFCASSRDAGEQFFGPGTRLTVL.

The chain recombines TRBV6-5 with TRBJ1-5; 7 bases are shared with TRBD1. J lost 8 bases, V lost 2 bases, and 6 bases had no gene match. The germline V gene has CDR1 MNHEY and CDR2 SVGAGI. This CDR3 contains 14 residues. CDR3 loop: CASSYLRGREPQHF. CDR3 nucleotides: TGTGCCAGCAGTTACCTAAGGGGGCGGGAGCCCCAGCATTTT.

CDR3 sequence (DNA): TGTGCCAGCAGACTGACTAGCTGGGGTTTCGAGACCCAGTACTTC. As protein: CASRLTSWGFETQYF. This sequence joins TRBV28 and TRBJ2-5; 7 bases are a match to TRBD2. The CDR3 is 15 amino acids. After removal of 6 bases from V and 5 bases from J, the junction contained 12 bases not matched to a gene. In germline, CDR1 is MDHEN, CDR2 SYDVKM.

The CDR3 DNA reads TGCGCCAGCAGCCATTTGGTGGTGGCCAAAAACATTCAGTACTTC. This encodes CASSHLVVAKNIQYF. J is TRBJ2-4 and V is TRBV5-1; no clear D gene. Per germline, CDR1 SGHRS and CDR2 YFSETQ. This CDR3 is built from 15 residues. With 4 bases removed from V and 1 base from J, the gap between germline ends came to 12 bases.

V and J are TRBV27 and TRBJ2-7; no clear D gene. Trimming cost V 2 bases and J 4 bases, with 9 bases left between them. This CDR3 is 13 amino acids long. Germline values: CDR1 MNHEY, CDR2 SMNVEV (reference sequence). The CDR3 sequence: CASSLQASYEQYF. In nucleotides, the CDR3 is TGTGCCAGCAGTTTACAGGCCTCATACGAGCAGTACTTC.

This clone showed up just once. The rearrangement uses TRBV5-1 and TRBJ2-1; TRBD2 matches 9 bases. Trimming took 3 bases from V and 9 from J; bases not matched to a gene: 13. This CDR3 is 16 amino acids long. Germline assignment: CDR1 SGHRS and CDR2 YFSETQ. The CDR3 DNA sequence: TGCGCCAGCAGCTATAGCGGGAGAGCCTGGACGGGTGAGCAGTTCTTC. Protein: CASSYSGRAWTGEQFF.

The chain is built from TRBV29-1 and TRBJ2-7; 11 bases map to TRBD1. The CDR3 covers 15 residues. With 1 base clipped from V and 5 bases from J, the junction kept 7 bases outside the gene matches. The germline V gene has CDR1 SQVTM and CDR2 ANQGSEA. The CDR3 reads CSVEGSGQGDNEQYF. The CDR3 DNA reads TGCAGCGTTGAAGGCTCGGGACAGGGGGATAACGAGCAGTACTTC.

The J gene is TRBJ2-1, the V gene TRBV6-5; 13 bases are a match to TRBD2. Trimming cost V 10 bases and J 9 bases; bases outside gene matches: 6. The CDR3 extends over 13 amino acids. Germline values: CDR1 MNHEY, CDR2 SVGAGI. CDR3 loop: CATGTSGMGEQFF. The CDR3 bases are TGTGCCACCGGGACTAGCGGGATGGGTGAGCAGTTCTTC.

CDR3 sequence (DNA): TGCGCCAGCAGCCAAGGTCCCGGTGAGCAGTTCTTC. Protein sequence: CASSQGPGEQFF. The chain is built from TRBV4-1 and TRBJ2-1; D uncertain. Germline lookup yields CDR1 MGHRA and CDR2 YSYEKL. V lost 1 base and J 9 bases, leaving 7 bases between the germline ends. This CDR3 comprises 12 residues.

The rearrangement links TRBV28 to TRBJ2-5; tentatively, D is TRBD1 (5 bases). The CDR3 consists of 11 residues. V was clipped by 6 bases and J by 5 bases, with 7 bases between them. Per germline, CDR1 MDHEN and CDR2 SYDVKM. DNA for the CDR3: TGTGCCAGCAGACAGGCGGAGACCCAGTACTTC. Protein product: CASRQAETQYF.

The DNA of the CDR3 is TGCGCCAGCAGCCCGCTCGGGGGGAGCTACGAGCAGTACTTC. Translating it yields CASSPLGGSYEQYF. This chain uses TRBV5-1 with TRBJ2-7, with 7 bases fitting TRBD2. The CDR3 loop spans 14 amino acids. The J segment lost 3 bases and the V segment lost 4 bases, leaving 7 bases of the junction unmatched. CDR1 SGHRS and CDR2 YFSETQ come from the germline V gene.

The CDR3 protein is CASSSHPPGGLAGAETQYF. CDR3 DNA: TGTGCCAGCAGCTCCCATCCACCTGGGGGACTAGCGGGAGCCGAGACCCAGTACTTC. This chain uses TRBV7-6 with TRBJ2-5; 14 nucleotides match TRBD2. The V gene's germline CDR1 is SGHVS and CDR2 FNYEAQ. Unmatched junction bases numbered 15, after V lost 4 bases and J lost 5 bases. The CDR3 loop spans 19 amino acids. The full variable domain, its missing parts supplied by reference TRBV7-6 and TRBJ2-5, is GAGVSQSPRYKVTKRGQDVALRCDPISGHVSLYWYRQALGQGPEFLTYFNYEAQQDKSGLPNDRFSAERPEGSISTLTIQRTEQRDSAMYRCASSSHPPGGLAGAETQYFGPGTRLLVL.

This chain uses TRBV4-3 with TRBJ2-1, with D possibly matching TRBD1 (5 bases). The germline V gene has CDR1 LGHNA and CDR2 YSLEER. With 2 bases removed from V and 8 bases from J, the gap between germline ends came to 13 bases. This CDR3 is built from 14 residues. CDR3 nucleotides: TGCGCCAGCAGCCAAACGACAGTGCTCGATGAGCAGTTCTTC. The encoded protein is CASSQTTVLDEQFF.

This sequence joins TRBV30 and TRBJ2-5; D unresolved. Per the germline V gene, CDR1 is GTSNPN and CDR2 is SVGIG (reference sequence). Between the trimmed V and J ends, which lost 0 bases and 2 bases, there was a span of 22 bases. The CDR3 consists of 18 residues. Written as DNA, the CDR3 is TGTGCCTGGAGTGTACTTCCTAGGGCAGCCAACCTTCAAGAGACCCAGTACTTC. Protein sequence: CAWSVLPRAANLQETQYF. Filled out from reference TRBV30 and TRBJ2-5, the complete variable domain reads SQTIHQWPATLVQPVGSPLSLECTVEGTSNPNLYWYRQAAGRGLQLLFYSVGIGQISSEVPQNLSASRPQDRQFILSSKKLLLSDSGFYLCAWSVLPRAANLQETQYFGPGTRLLVL.

CDR3: CASSFGLAGGPGETQYF. CDR3 nucleotides: TGCGCCAGCAGCTTTGGCCTAGCGGGAGGGCCGGGCGAGACCCAGTACTTC. This chain links TRBV5-1 with TRBJ2-5; 12 bases map to TRBD2. There are 17 residues in the CDR3. Per the germline V gene, CDR1 is SGHRS and CDR2 is YFSETQ. After removal of 2 bases from V and 5 bases from J, the junction contained 10 bases not matched to a gene.

The chain uses TRBV29-1 and TRBJ2-7, with 7 nucleotides matching TRBD1. The CDR3 extends over 12 amino acids. Germline CDR1 SQVTM, CDR2 ANQGSEA. Losses at the gene ends were 4 bases for V and 2 bases for J; bases not matched to a gene: 2. CDR3: CSVGGQTYEQYF. The CDR3 DNA follows: TGCAGCGTTGGGGGACAGACCTACGAGCAGTACTTC.

The rearrangement uses TRBV27 and TRBJ2-7; the D gene is possibly TRBD2 (5 bases). V was clipped by 3 bases and J by 2 bases, with 8 bases between them. The CDR3 runs to 13 residues. The V gene's germline CDR1 is MNHEY and CDR2 SMNVEV (reference sequence). As DNA, the CDR3 is TGTGCCAGCAGTTTTGGGAGAACCTACGAGCAGTACTTC. Amino acids: CASSFGRTYEQYF.

The J gene is TRBJ2-2, the V gene TRBV5-6; D is unclear. The V gene's germline CDR1 is SGHDT and CDR2 YYEEEE. This CDR3 region has 12 residues. V was pared by 1 base and J by 6 bases, with 4 bases between. CDR3: CASSLFSGELFF. The CDR3 coding sequence is TGTGCCAGCAGCTTGTTCTCCGGGGAGCTGTTTTTT.

This chain links TRBV27 with TRBJ2-1; D is uncertain. V lost 8 bases and J lost 6, with 8 bases in between. Germline CDR1 and CDR2: MNHEY and SMNVEV (reference sequence). The CDR3 has 11 amino acids. The CDR3 DNA is TGTGCCAGCTCTATGGGCAATGAGCAGTTCTTC. Encoded protein: CASSMGNEQFF.

This chain connects TRBV5-6 to TRBJ2-7; 12 bases are shared with TRBD2. Per the germline V gene, CDR1 is SGHDT and CDR2 is YYEEEE. V was clipped by 2 bases and J by 7 bases; unmatched bases: 10. CDR3 size: 16 residues. CDR3 bases: TGTGCCAGCAGCTTCTACGGGCTAGCGGGAGGGCGAGAGCAGTACTTC. Translated: CASSFYGLAGGREQYF.